This record concerns one T cell receptor (beta chain) sequence. The antigen is unknown. The CDR3 extends over 10 amino acids. Germline CDR1 reads SNHLY; CDR2 reads FYNNEI. V lost 8 bases to trimming and J lost 6 bases, with 7 bases between them. As the sequencing template, cDNA was produced by extracting RNA and reverse transcribing it. Clones were sequenced by immunoSEQ multiplex PCR, and TCRdb holds only the in-frame ones, with some missing. The data contain about 140,000 clones, about 85% of them singletons. Sample treatment: oral pan-JAK inhibitor, 5-10 mg twice daily. Alopecia areata patients provided lesional scalp punch biopsies and peripheral blood. The sample comes from a study of CD8+ T cells in alopecia areata. Study summary: Severity was scored as percentage of affected scalp area in treated patients.

Broader study findings: Scalp repertoires also include resident alphabeta T cells from normal skin. Against the mouse data, patients shared TCRs less clearly, possibly for HLA reasons.

The origin of this receptor is a human donor with alopecia areata. The chain is built from TRBV2 and TRBJ2-5; D assignment may be TRBD1 or TRBD2 (5 bases each). The sample here was CD8+ T cells sorted from blood, taken at week 4, from a patient treated with tofacitinib. The CDR3 loop is CASEGKTQYF. CDR3 nucleotides: TGTGCCAGCGAGGGGAAGACCCAGTACTTC.